Given below is one T cell receptor (beta chain) in context. The data belong to a study of blood T cell repertoires in COVID-19. Per the original methods: It was from reference gene primer amplification that nucleated cell counts were estimated. TCRdb's copy holds only in-frame clones and misses some; the assay was immunoSEQ multiplex PCR. The V and J calls and the clone size are those of that table, but D and trimming were determined from the DNA. Of 200,000 to 250,000 clones listed, 85% to 90% are singletons. V lost 6 bases and J lost 9; bases outside the gene matches: 9. Per germline, CDR1 MRHNA and CDR2 SNTAGT. This CDR3 region has 14 residues.

This clonotype originated in a woman between 65 and 79 years old with active or convalescent COVID-19. The rearrangement joins TRBV6-4 to TRBJ2-1; 9 nucleotides align to TRBD1. Sequenced sample: peripheral blood. CDR3 amino acids: CASSRTGGRGEQFF. DNA of the CDR3: TGTGCCAGCAGCCGAACAGGGGGCAGGGGTGAGCAGTTCTTC.